This T cell receptor (beta chain) derives from a study of blood T cell repertoires in COVID-19. The overall study: Samples came from the United States, Italy and Spain, spanning acute and convalescent COVID-19. In each case, the material was cDNA or gDNA derived from T cells, B-cell-depleted T cells, or PBMCs.

The V segment lost 5 bases and the J segment 2 bases; nucleotides outside the gene matches: 5. CDR3 length: 15 residues. The germline V gene has CDR1 ENHRY and CDR2 SYGVKD. In the authors' workflow: Scientists estimated how many nucleated cells there were by amplifying reference gene primers. Libraries were prepared by immunoSEQ multiplex PCR; TCRdb keeps only in-frame clonotypes and omits some of them. That table is the source of V, J and clone size, and D and trimming were worked out from the DNA. The sample includes more than 150,000 clones, approximately 88% of them seen just once. The sample consisted of peripheral blood. The genes are TRBV10-3 and TRBJ2-1, with TRBD1 matching 8 bases. The sequence came from a woman in her sixties with acute or convalescent COVID-19. DNA of the CDR3: TGTGCCATCAGTCAGCCAGGGGGCACCTACAATGAGCAGTTCTTC. It yields the protein CAISQPGGTYNEQFF.